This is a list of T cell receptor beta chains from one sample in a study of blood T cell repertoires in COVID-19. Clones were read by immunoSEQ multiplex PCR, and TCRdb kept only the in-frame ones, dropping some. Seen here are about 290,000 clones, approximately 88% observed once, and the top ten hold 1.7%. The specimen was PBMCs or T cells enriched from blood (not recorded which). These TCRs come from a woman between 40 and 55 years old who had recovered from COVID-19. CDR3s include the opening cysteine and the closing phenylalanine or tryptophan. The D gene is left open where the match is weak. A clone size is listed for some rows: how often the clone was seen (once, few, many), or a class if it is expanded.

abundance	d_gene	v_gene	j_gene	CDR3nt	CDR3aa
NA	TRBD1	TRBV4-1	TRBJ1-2	TGCGCCAGCAGCCCCGGGAGGACAGGGAACTATGGCTACACCTTC	CASSPGRTGNYGYTF
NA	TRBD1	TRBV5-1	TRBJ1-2	TGCGCCAGCAGCTTGGAGGACAGGGATACTGGCTACACCTTC	CASSLEDRDTGYTF
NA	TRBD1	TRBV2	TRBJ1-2	TGTGCCAGCAGTCGGGACAGCGAACACTATGGCTACACCTTC	CASSRDSEHYGYTF
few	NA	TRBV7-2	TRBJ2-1	TGTGCCAGCAGCCTCACACCTAGCTCCTCGTATGAGCAGTTCTTC	CASSLTPSSSYEQFF
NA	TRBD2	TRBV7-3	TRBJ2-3	TGTGCCAGCAGCTTAGTAGCGGGGGACACAGATACGCAGTATTTT	CASSLVAGDTDTQYF
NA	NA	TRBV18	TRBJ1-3	TGTGCCAGCTCACCAAAGGTCTCAGCGCGGCGAAACACCATATATTTT	CASSPKVSARRNTIYF
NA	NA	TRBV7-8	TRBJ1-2	TGTGCCAGCAGTTCAGACCAGGGCGTTGGTTCCTATGGCTACACCTTC	CASSSDQGVGSYGYTF
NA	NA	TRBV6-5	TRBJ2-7	TGTGCCAGCAGTTACTCGACCGGGTCTAGCTCCTACGAGCAGTACTTC	CASSYSTGSSSYEQYF
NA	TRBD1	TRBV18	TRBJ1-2	TGTGCCAGCTCACCTACCTCCGGGACAGGGAGGGCTGGCGACTATGGCTACACCTTC	CASSPTSGTGRAGDYGYTF
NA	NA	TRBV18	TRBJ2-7	TGTGCCAGCTCACCGCACCCGGGTTCCTACGAGCAGTACTTC	CASSPHPGSYEQYF
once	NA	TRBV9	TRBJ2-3	TGTGCCAGCAGCAGAGGGGGGGTTAGCACAGATACGCAGTATTTT	CASSRGGVSTDTQYF
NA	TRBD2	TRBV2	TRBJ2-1	TGTGCCAGCAGTGAGGGGGGGTTACTAGTCATCTATGAGCAGTTCTTC	CASSEGGLLVIYEQFF
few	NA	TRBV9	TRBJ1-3	TGTGCCTCGGCGGAGGGTTCAGCTGGAAACACCATATATTTT	CASAEGSAGNTIYF
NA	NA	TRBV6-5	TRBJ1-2	TGTGCCAGCAGTCAAACGACAGGTGGCTACACCTTC	CASSQTTGGYTF
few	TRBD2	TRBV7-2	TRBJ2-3	TGTGCCAGCAGCGCCAATGGACTAGTAGATACGCAGTATTTT	CASSANGLVDTQYF
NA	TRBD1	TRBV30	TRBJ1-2	TGTGCCTGGAGACTCGCGGGACAGACTAACTATGGCTACACCTTC	CAWRLAGQTNYGYTF
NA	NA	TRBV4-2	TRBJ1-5	TGTGCCAGCAGCCAAGTGGGCCAGGGTCTTCAGCCCCAGCATTTT	CASSQVGQGLQPQHF
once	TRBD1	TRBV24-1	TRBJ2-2	TGTGCCACCAGTGATTTAAGCCAGGGGGACGGGGAGCTGTTTTTT	CATSDLSQGDGELFF
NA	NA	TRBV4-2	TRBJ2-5	TGTGCCAGCAGCCGAATCGAGAGGGCAAACGGAGGAGAGACCCAGTACTTC	CASSRIERANGGETQYF
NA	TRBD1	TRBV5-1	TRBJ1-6	TGCGCCAGCAGCTTGGGTCTTTTCTCGGGACAGGGGGTATATTCACCCCTCCACTTT	CASSLGLFSGQGVYSPLHF
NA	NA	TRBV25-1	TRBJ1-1	TGTGCCAGCAGTGACGCGGGAATGAACACTGAAGCTTTCTTT	CASSDAGMNTEAFF
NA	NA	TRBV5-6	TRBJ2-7	TGTGCCAGCAGTGATCTGGACAGTTACTACGAGCAGTACTTC	CASSDLDSYYEQYF
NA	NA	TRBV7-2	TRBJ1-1	TGTGCCAGCAGCTTAGTAAACAGTGTCCAGGGAAAGGCTTTCTTT	CASSLVNSVQGKAFF
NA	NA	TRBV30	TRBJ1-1	TGTGCCTGGAAGGGGGGGCTCTGGACGAACACTGAAGCTTTCTTT	CAWKGGLWTNTEAFF
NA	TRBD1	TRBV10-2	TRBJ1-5	TGCGCCAGCAGCGACGGGACAGGACAAAACCAGCCCCAGCATTTT	CASSDGTGQNQPQHF
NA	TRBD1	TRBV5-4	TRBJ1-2	TGTGCCAGCAGCTTGGGCGGGACAGGGAGACCCTATGGCTACACCTTC	CASSLGGTGRPYGYTF
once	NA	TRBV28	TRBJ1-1	TGTGTCGCTGGGGGGATGGGAGCTTTCTTT	CVAGGMGAFF
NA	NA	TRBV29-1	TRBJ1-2	TGCAGCGTTGAAGATCCAAGGGGGGGGTCGTATGGCTACACCTTC	CSVEDPRGGSYGYTF
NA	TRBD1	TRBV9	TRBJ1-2	TGTGCCAGCAGCGTAGTTTCGGGACAGGGTGGTGGCTACACCTTC	CASSVVSGQGGGYTF
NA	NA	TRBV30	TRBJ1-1	TGTGCCTGGAGTGTAGGAGGGGTCACTGAAGCTTTCTTT	CAWSVGGVTEAFF
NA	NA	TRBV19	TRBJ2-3	TGTGCCAGTAGTATAGGGCAGGCCACAGATACGCAGTATTTT	CASSIGQATDTQYF
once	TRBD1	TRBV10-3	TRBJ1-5	TGTGCCATCAAGGGACAGGACAATCAGCCCCAGCATTTT	CAIKGQDNQPQHF
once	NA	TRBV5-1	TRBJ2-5	TGCGCCAGCAGCTTGACCAGGGAAGGCTGGGAGACCCAGTACTTC	CASSLTREGWETQYF
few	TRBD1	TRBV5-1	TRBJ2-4	TGCGCCAGCAGCTGGGTTACAGGGGGCGCGTCCAAAAACATTCAGTACTTC	CASSWVTGGASKNIQYF
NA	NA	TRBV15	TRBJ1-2	TGTGCCACCAGCAGAGATCGCGCCCTTTTCTATGGCTACACCTTC	CATSRDRALFYGYTF
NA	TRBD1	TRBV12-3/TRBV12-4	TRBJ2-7	TGTGCCAGCAGTAGGGACAGGACCTACGAGCAGTACTTC	CASSRDRTYEQYF
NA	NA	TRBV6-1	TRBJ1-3	TGTGCCAGCAGTGAAGAAGGGGGGGCCTTTGAAAACACCATATATTTT	CASSEEGGAFENTIYF
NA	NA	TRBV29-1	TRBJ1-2	TGCAGCGTCTTGGACAGAGCTAACTATGGCTACACCTTC	CSVLDRANYGYTF
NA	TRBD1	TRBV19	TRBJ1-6	TGTGCCAGCGCTCCGGGACAGTATAATTCACCCCTCCACTTT	CASAPGQYNSPLHF
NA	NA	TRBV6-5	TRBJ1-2	TGTGCCAGCAGTTACCGGGACTTTGGCGGCTACACCTTC	CASSYRDFGGYTF